This paragraph reports one T cell receptor (beta chain). Its antigen remains unknown. Terminally differentiated effector memory CD45RA+ cells were excluded by CCR7 positive selection of CD45RO-negative cells. These data originate in a study of shared clonotypes between healthy human individuals. Clones were sequenced by immunoSEQ multiplex PCR, and TCRdb holds only the in-frame ones, with some missing. The sample has millions of clones, around 96% seen once. The CDR3 has 16 residues. The germline CDR1 and CDR2 sequences are MDHEN and SYDVKM. V trimming: 2 bases; J trimming: 6 bases; junction bases outside the gene matches: 9. Overall study results and limits: The sampled material consisted only of blood, and tissue repertoires are likely to differ. Clonotypes which were not shared had lower generation probabilities than clonotypes that all four donors shared.

The source material was naive CD8+ T cells sorted from blood. This clonotype was obtained from a man between 18 and 29 years old in good health. The chain combines TRBV28 with TRBJ1-5, with TRBD1 matching over 8 bases. The chain's CDR3 is CASSLKGQGAIQPQHF. Here the CDR3 DNA reads TGTGCCAGCAGTTTAAAGGGGCAGGGGGCCATTCAGCCCCAGCATTTT.